The following is a TCR beta chain sequence with its context. The antigen is undetermined. This sample was included in a study of OX40 agonist ivuxolimab in advanced cancers. Study-wide findings and caveats: Averaged across samples, CD8+ T cells carried more expanded clones than CD4+ did.

The CDR3 runs 17 residues. V lost 5 bases to trimming and J lost 6 bases; unmatched junction nucleotides: 13. Germline CDR1 reads SGHNT; CDR2 reads YENEEA. Produced via immunoSEQ multiplex PCR; TCRdb's table is partial and in-frame only. The data hold more than 45,000 clones, with around 77% observed a single time. The rearrangement links TRBV11-3 to TRBJ2-3; TRBD2 aligns across 11 bases. The sample in question was CD4+ or CD8+ T cells sorted from blood, obtained in a trial of the OX40 agonist ivuxolimab. This receptor was taken from an adult with an advanced solid tumor such as melanoma, head and neck, liver or kidney cancer. The CDR3 sequence is CASSLGTSGSRGDTQYF. CDR3 nucleotide sequence: TGTGCCAGCAGCCTTGGGACTAGCGGCAGTCGAGGGGATACGCAGTATTTT. Complete variable domain (other parts from reference TRBV11-3 and TRBJ2-3): EAGVVQSPRYKIIEKKQPVAFWCNPISGHNTLYWYLQNLGQGPELLIRYENEEAVDDSQLPKDRFSAERLKGVDSTLKIQPAELGDSAVYLCASSLGTSGSRGDTQYFGPGTRLTVL.